One T cell receptor beta chain is described in this entry. This specimen comes from a study of blood T cell repertoires in COVID-19. The repertoire was sequenced with immunoSEQ multiplex PCR; TCRdb's copy has only in-frame clones and lacks some. The sample has 300,000 to 400,000 clones, around 91% seen once. All recovered Cohort 3 donors got two negative PCRs, got clearance, or saw symptom resolution. Sequencing was done on a sample of PBMCs or T cells enriched from blood (not recorded which). The sequence was obtained from a man between 18 and 29 years old who had recovered from COVID-19.

The CDR3: CASSLTREPPDEQFF. Here the CDR3 DNA reads TGTGCCAGCAGTTTAACCCGGGAGCCACCAGATGAGCAGTTCTTC. The chain couples TRBV27 to TRBJ2-1; TRBD2 might be the D (6 bases). CDR1 MNHEY and CDR2 SMNVEV come from the germline V gene (reference sequence). This CDR3 comprises 15 residues. The V end was cut by 2 bases, the J end by 8 bases, with 16 bases between.